The next 22 T cell receptor beta chains were all read from a single sample in a study of blood T cell repertoires in COVID-19. Profiling relied on immunoSEQ multiplex PCR, and the TCRdb table lists in-frame clones only, not all of them. Of approximately 150,000 clones in the sample, 81% are singletons; the top ten hold 8.2%. Sequenced input: peripheral blood. The origin of the receptors is a human donor in a cohort sampled during active COVID-19.

This clone was recorded once. The chain uses TRBV4-1 and TRBJ2-7, with TRBD2 matching over 10 bases. Germline V gene data show CDR1 as MGHRA and CDR2 as YSYEKL. The CDR3 runs 17 residues. V lost 4 bases to trimming and J lost 0 bases; unmatched junction nucleotides: 9. CDR3: CASSLSLSGRHSYEQYF. The DNA for the CDR3 is TGCGCCAGCAGCCTAAGCCTTAGCGGGAGGCACTCCTACGAGCAGTACTTC.

This clone was observed once. The chain carries TRBV6-1 and TRBJ2-7, with 7 bases lining up with TRBD2. CDR1 is MNHNS and CDR2 is SASEGT in the germline V gene. The CDR3 contains 15 residues. J lost 2 bases, V lost 1 base, and 5 bases had no gene match. In DNA form, the CDR3 reads TGTGCCAGCAGTGAAGGAGGCGGGACTACCTACGAGCAGTACTTC. Protein: CASSEGGGTTYEQYF.

The chain has TRBV7-2 and TRBJ2-5, with D possibly matching TRBD1 (6 bases). The germline V gene encodes CDR1 SGHTA and CDR2 FQGNSA. The CDR3 length is 13 residues. Trimming cost V 4 bases and J 1 base, with 7 bases left between them. This CDR3 reads CASSYRVQETQYF. The CDR3 DNA reads TGTGCCAGCAGCTACAGGGTCCAAGAGACCCAGTACTTC.

This clone has just a few counts. The chain has TRBV5-4 and TRBJ1-2; 11 positions agree with TRBD1. Germline V gene sequence: CDR1 SGHNT, CDR2 YYREEE (reference sequence). V shed 0 bases and J 7 bases; nucleotides not matched to a gene: 5. This CDR3 has 15 amino acids. The CDR3 DNA reads as TGTGCCAGCAGCTTGGTAGGGACAGGGGGAGTTGGCTACACCTTC. Its protein product is CASSLVGTGGVGYTF.

The genes are TRBV2 and TRBJ1-1; perhaps TRBD1 as D (6 bases). Germline CDR1 SNHLY, CDR2 FYNNEI. The CDR3 is made up of 13 amino acids. Trimming left V 5 bases short and J 2 bases short, with 9 bases between. The CDR3 region is CASSTDSNTEAFF. The CDR3 nucleotides read TGTGCCAGCAGTACGGACAGTAACACTGAAGCTTTCTTT.

The chain carries TRBV7-2 and TRBJ1-5, with 9 positions matching TRBD1. CDR3 length: 15 residues. Germline V CDR1 and CDR2: SGHTA, FQGNSA. Trimming took 4 bases from V and 5 from J; bases not matched to a gene: 6. The CDR3 sequence: CASSSGQGRYQPQHF. The CDR3 DNA sequence: TGTGCCAGCAGCTCAGGACAGGGGAGGTATCAGCCCCAGCATTTT. Variable domain in full (rest from reference TRBV7-2 and TRBJ1-5): GAGVSQSPSNKVTEKGKDVELRCDPISGHTALYWYRQSLGQGLEFLIYFQGNSAPDKSGLPSDRFSAERTGGSVSTLTIQRTQQEDSAVYLCASSSGQGRYQPQHFGDGTRLSIL.

The genes are TRBV28 and TRBJ1-6; the D is unclear. Trimming removed 3 bases at V and 3 bases at J, with 9 bases between. Germline CDR1 and CDR2: MDHEN and SYDVKM. The CDR3 spans 15 residues. CDR3 sequence: CASSFELNYNSPLHF. For the CDR3, the DNA is TGTGCCAGCAGTTTTGAACTGAACTATAATTCACCCCTCCACTTT. Complete variable domain (other parts from reference TRBV28 and TRBJ1-6): DVKVTQSSRYLVKRTGEKVFLECVQDMDHENMFWYRQDPGLGLRLIYFSYDVKMKEKGDIPEGYSVSREKKERFSLILESASTNQTSMYLCASSFELNYNSPLHFGNGTRLTVT.

The chain joins TRBV5-1 to TRBJ2-3; maybe TRBD2 (6 bases). Germline CDR1 is SGHRS and CDR2 is YFSETQ. CDR3 length equals 14 residues. V dropped 7 bases and J dropped 0 bases, with 12 bases sitting between them. The CDR3 DNA follows: TGCGCCAGCTTCGGGAGCCCTAGCACAGATACGCAGTATTTT. Its translation: CASFGSPSTDTQYF.

Remarks on this clone: Other DNA variants within this sample encode the same CDR3. The chain combines TRBV5-1 with TRBJ2-5, with no clear D. Trimming pared 0 bases from V and 3 bases from J, leaving 9 bases between. This CDR3 is built from 14 residues. Looked up from germline, CDR1 is SGHRS and CDR2 is YFSETQ. The CDR3 reads CASSLVSGEETQYF. As DNA, the CDR3 is TGCGCCAGCAGCTTGGTCTCAGGTGAAGAGACCCAGTACTTC. The full variable domain, completed using reference TRBV5-1 and TRBJ2-5, is KAGVTQTPRYLIKTRGQQVTLSCSPISGHRSVSWYQQTPGQGLQFLFEYFSETQRNKGNFPGRFSGRQFSNSRSEMNVSTLELGDSALYLCASSLVSGEETQYFGPGTRLLVL.

The rearrangement joins TRBV28 to TRBJ2-3; weak D call: TRBD1 (6 bases). Germline V gives CDR1 MDHEN, CDR2 SYDVKM. The CDR3 is 17 residues long. With 2 bases removed from V and 6 bases from J, the gap between germline ends came to 21 bases. The CDR3 coding sequence is TGTGCCAGCAGTTTAGGACAGTCCTCAGTGTTGATCGATACGCAGTATTTT. As protein: CASSLGQSSVLIDTQYF. The full variable domain, in which reference TRBV28 and TRBJ2-3 provide the parts outside the CDR3, is DVKVTQSSRYLVKRTGEKVFLECVQDMDHENMFWYRQDPGLGLRLIYFSYDVKMKEKGDIPEGYSVSREKKERFSLILESASTNQTSMYLCASSLGQSSVLIDTQYFGPGTRLTVL.

The chain is built from TRBV7-2 and TRBJ1-4; D gene unclear. This CDR3 spans 17 amino acids. V lost 2 bases to trimming and J lost 6 bases, with 19 bases between them. Germline CDR1 is SGHTA and CDR2 is FQGNSA. CDR3 sequence: CASSLNTRGRFYEKLFF. CDR3 sequence (DNA): TGTGCCAGCAGCTTAAACACGCGGGGTCGATTTTATGAAAAACTGTTTTTT.

The rearrangement links TRBV27 to TRBJ1-6; D is uncertain. Per the germline V gene, CDR1 is MNHEY and CDR2 is SMNVEV (reference sequence). With 4 bases removed from V and 0 bases from J, the gap between germline ends came to 7 bases. The CDR3 sequence is 15 residues long. CDR3 amino acids: CASSYASSYNSPLHF. CDR3 DNA sequence: TGTGCCAGCAGTTACGCGAGCTCCTATAATTCACCCCTCCACTTT.

This clone was counted only a few times. The gene calls are TRBV7-9 and TRBJ2-7, with a possible D match to TRBD1 (6 bases). The CDR3 sequence is 14 residues long. Germline V CDR1 and CDR2: SEHNR, FQNEAQ (reference sequence). With 4 bases removed from V and 4 bases from J, the gap between germline ends came to 14 bases. The DNA for the CDR3 is TGTGCCAGCAGCTCCCCCCAGGGGACGTACGAGCAGTACTTC. As protein: CASSSPQGTYEQYF.

This clone was counted between two and nine times. The chain joins TRBV4-1 to TRBJ1-6, with a tentative D call TRBD1 (6 bases). Between the trimmed V and J ends, which lost 1 base and 8 bases, there was a span of 12 bases. The V gene's germline CDR1 is MGHRA and CDR2 YSYEKL. The CDR3 spans 15 residues. In DNA form, the CDR3 reads TGCGCCAGCAGCCAAGCGGACAGCGACTATTCACCCCTCCACTTT. Translating gives CASSQADSDYSPLHF.

The chain links TRBV4-3 to TRBJ2-3; 7 positions agree with TRBD1. The CDR3 length is 14 residues. V shed 8 bases and J 2 bases; nucleotides not matched to a gene: 7. Looked up from germline, CDR1 is LGHNA and CDR2 is YSLEER. The CDR3 coding sequence is TGCGCCAGCGGACGGGACAGAAACACAGATACGCAGTATTTT. This gives the protein CASGRDRNTDTQYF.

The chain uses TRBV2 and TRBJ2-1; 8 bases map to TRBD2. J gave up 2 bases and V 7 bases, and 7 bases lay outside the gene matches. CDR3 length equals 15 residues. In germline, CDR1 is SNHLY, CDR2 FYNNEI. CDR3 in DNA: TGTGCCAGCAAGATTAGCGGGACCACCTACAATGAGCAGTTCTTC. Translation gives CASKISGTTYNEQFF.

CDR3 DNA: TGTGCCAGCCAAAGGGGGCTACTCGCTAACTATGGCTACACCTTC. This translates into CASQRGLLANYGYTF. V and J are TRBV28 and TRBJ1-2; TRBD1 aligns across 7 bases. Germline assignment: CDR1 MDHEN and CDR2 SYDVKM. Trimming took 8 bases from V and 0 from J; bases not matched to a gene: 9. The CDR3 contains 15 residues.

The chain employs TRBV29-1 and TRBJ2-7, with a tentative D call TRBD2 (6 bases). V lost 4 bases and J 0 bases, leaving 10 bases between the germline ends. This CDR3 has 13 amino acids. The germline gives CDR1 SQVTM, CDR2 ANQGSEA. The CDR3 sequence is CSVAGGTSYEQYF. In DNA form, the CDR3 reads TGCAGCGTTGCTGGGGGGACCTCCTACGAGCAGTACTTC.

The chain has TRBV7-9 and TRBJ1-1; the D is unclear. The CDR3 extends over 15 amino acids. V was cut by 2 bases and J by 4 bases, with 14 bases left in between. The germline gives CDR1 SEHNR, CDR2 FQNEAQ (reference sequence). The CDR3 reads CASSLSGLEGTEAFF. The CDR3 DNA sequence: TGTGCCAGCAGCTTATCCGGATTGGAGGGCACTGAAGCTTTCTTT.

The sample holds a few counts of this clone. V usage is TRBV3-1 (or the pseudogene TRBV3-2) and J usage is TRBJ1-6; 7 bases are a match to TRBD1. There are 19 residues in the CDR3. J was trimmed by 4 bases and V by 2 bases; bases with no gene match: 14. Germline V gives CDR1 LGHDT, CDR2 YNNKEL (reference sequence). The DNA of the CDR3 is TGTGCCAGCAGCCAAAGGATAGGGGGCAAATTCGTTTATAATTCACCCCTCCACTTT. It yields the protein CASSQRIGGKFVYNSPLHF.

The rearrangement links TRBV4-2 to TRBJ1-3; 7 nucleotides match TRBD1. This CDR3 region has 14 residues. Germline values: CDR1 LGHNA, CDR2 YNFKEQ. V dropped 4 bases and J dropped 2; count of bases not matched to a gene: 2. The CDR3 sequence: CASSLGTAGNTIYF. The CDR3 DNA follows: TGTGCCAGCAGCCTAGGGACAGCTGGAAACACCATATATTTT.

This clone is a singleton in its sample. This sequence joins TRBV7-2 and TRBJ2-2, with 9 bases fitting TRBD2. The ends lost 5 bases at V and 7 bases at J; junction bases unmatched: 14. Germline assignment: CDR1 SGHTA and CDR2 FQGNSA. The CDR3 consists of 17 residues. CDR3 loop: CASSPSGREGGHGELFF. As DNA, the CDR3 is TGTGCCAGCAGCCCTAGCGGGCGGGAGGGAGGGCACGGGGAGCTGTTTTTT.